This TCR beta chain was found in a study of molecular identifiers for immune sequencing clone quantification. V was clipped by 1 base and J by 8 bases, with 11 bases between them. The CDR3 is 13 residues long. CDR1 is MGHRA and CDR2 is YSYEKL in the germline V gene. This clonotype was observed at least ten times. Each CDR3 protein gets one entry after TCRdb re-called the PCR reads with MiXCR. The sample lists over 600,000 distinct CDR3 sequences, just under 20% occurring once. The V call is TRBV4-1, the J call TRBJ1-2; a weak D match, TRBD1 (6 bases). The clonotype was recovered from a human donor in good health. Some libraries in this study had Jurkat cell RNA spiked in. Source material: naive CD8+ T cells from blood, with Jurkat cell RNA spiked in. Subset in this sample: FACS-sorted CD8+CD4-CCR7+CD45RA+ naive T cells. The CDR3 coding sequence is TGCGCCAGCAGCCAAGTACAGGGACGAGGCTACACCTTC. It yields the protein CASSQVQGRGYTF.